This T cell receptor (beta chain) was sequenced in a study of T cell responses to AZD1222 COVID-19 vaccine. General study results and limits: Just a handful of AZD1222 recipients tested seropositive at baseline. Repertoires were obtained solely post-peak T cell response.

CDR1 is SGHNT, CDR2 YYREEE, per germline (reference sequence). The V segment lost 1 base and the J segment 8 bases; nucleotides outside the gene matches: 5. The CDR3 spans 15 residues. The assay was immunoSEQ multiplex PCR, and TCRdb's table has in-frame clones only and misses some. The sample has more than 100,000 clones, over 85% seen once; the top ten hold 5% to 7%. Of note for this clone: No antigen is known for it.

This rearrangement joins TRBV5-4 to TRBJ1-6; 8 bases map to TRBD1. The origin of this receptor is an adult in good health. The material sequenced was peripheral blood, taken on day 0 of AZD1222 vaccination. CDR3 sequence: CASSLLQGAHSPLHF. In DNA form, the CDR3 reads TGTGCCAGCAGCTTGCTGCAGGGGGCGCATTCACCCCTCCACTTT.